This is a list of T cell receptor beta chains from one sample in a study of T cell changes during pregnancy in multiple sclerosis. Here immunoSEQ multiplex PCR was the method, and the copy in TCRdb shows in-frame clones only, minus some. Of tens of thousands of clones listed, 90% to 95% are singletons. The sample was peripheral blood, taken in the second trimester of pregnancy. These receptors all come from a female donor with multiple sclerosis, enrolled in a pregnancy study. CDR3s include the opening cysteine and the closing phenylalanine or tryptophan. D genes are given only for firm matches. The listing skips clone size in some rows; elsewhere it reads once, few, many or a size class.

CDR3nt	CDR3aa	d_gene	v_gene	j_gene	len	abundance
TGTGCCACCCGGTGGGGCACAGTCTCCTACAATGAGCAGTTCTTC	CATRWGTVSYNEQFF	.	TRBV10-3	TRBJ2-1	15	.
TGCGCCAGCAGCTGGGGGCAGGGTGTTGGTGAGCAGTTCTTC	CASSWGQGVGEQFF	.	TRBV5-1	TRBJ2-1	14	once
TGTGCCAGCAGTTTATCACTAGCGGGAGTGCGAGAGCAGTTCTTC	CASSLSLAGVREQFF	TRBD2	TRBV27	TRBJ2-1	15	.
TGTGCCAGCAGCCGCGGGACAGTGGGTGAAAAACTGTTTTTT	CASSRGTVGEKLFF	TRBD1	TRBV13	TRBJ1-4	14	once
TGTGCCAGCAGCCAAGACCCCAGGAGGTTGGGCGGGGAGCTGTTTTTT	CASSQDPRRLGGELFF	.	TRBV4-2	TRBJ2-2	16	.
TGTGCCAGCAGTGAAAACGAGCGGTTCGGAGATACGCAGTATTTT	CASSENERFGDTQYF	.	TRBV6-1	TRBJ2-3	15	.
TGTGCCAGCATTGGGGCAGGGGATCGTTACGAGCAGTACTTC	CASIGAGDRYEQYF	.	TRBV28	TRBJ2-7	14	.
TGTGCCACCAGCAGGACCGGGACACAGCCCCAGCATTTT	CATSRTGTQPQHF	.	TRBV15	TRBJ1-5	13	.
TGTGCCAGCAGTTTTCCGGGGAGCAATCAGCCCCAGCATTTT	CASSFPGSNQPQHF	.	TRBV28	TRBJ1-5	14	.
TGTGCCACCAGCAGAGGGTCAGGGGTGTTGGGAGCTTTCTTT	CATSRGSGVLGAFF	.	TRBV15	TRBJ1-1	14	once
TGTGCCAGTAGTATAGACACGTTCGACGGGACTGTGGAGGAAAAACTGTTTTTT	CASSIDTFDGTVEEKLFF	.	TRBV19	TRBJ1-4	18	.
TGTGCCAGCAGCACCCCGCGCGGGAGGGCCTACAATGAGCAGTTCTTC	CASSTPRGRAYNEQFF	TRBD2	TRBV28	TRBJ2-1	16	.
TGCGCCAGCAGAAAGGACAGCCGTAGCACAGATACGCAGTATTTT	CASRKDSRSTDTQYF	.	TRBV5-1	TRBJ2-3	15	.
TGTGCCAGCAGTTCCCCGGGACAGGGAAGGCAGTACTTC	CASSSPGQGRQYF	TRBD1	TRBV27	TRBJ2-7	13	.
TGTGCCACCTCGGACAGTGGCACAGATACGCAGTATTTT	CATSDSGTDTQYF	.	TRBV6-4	TRBJ2-3	13	.
TGTACCAGCAGCCGCACCGGGAGCGGTTCCTACAATGAGCAGTTCTTC	CTSSRTGSGSYNEQFF	.	TRBV4-2	TRBJ2-1	16	.
TGCGCCAGCTCTGGGACAGGGGGTCATTTCTCTGGAAACACCATATATTTT	CASSGTGGHFSGNTIYF	TRBD1	TRBV5-1	TRBJ1-3	17	.
TGTGCCAGCAGCTTTTCCAGCGGGAGCGACAATGAGCAGTTCTTC	CASSFSSGSDNEQFF	TRBD2	TRBV7-8	TRBJ2-1	15	.
TGTGCCAGCAGTGTCCAGGGTCTTCTTACCGGGGAGCTGTTTTTT	CASSVQGLLTGELFF	.	TRBV27	TRBJ2-2	15	.
TGCGCCAGCAGCTTGGCGACAGGGGCTCTTCGAGGGGAGCAGTACTTC	CASSLATGALRGEQYF	TRBD1	TRBV5-1	TRBJ2-7	16	.
TGTGCCAGCAGCCTAAAGCGACAGGGGAAGAACACTGAAGCTTTCTTT	CASSLKRQGKNTEAFF	TRBD1	TRBV7-9	TRBJ1-1	16	.
TGTGCCAGCAGCCCATCCACAGATACGCAGTATTTT	CASSPSTDTQYF	.	TRBV6-5	TRBJ2-3	12	.
TGTGCCAGCAGCGTAGAGGCACAGGGGTGGACTGAAGCTTTCTTT	CASSVEAQGWTEAFF	TRBD1	TRBV9	TRBJ1-1	15	.
TGTGCCAGCAGCCCGCCAGCGGGAGAGCAGTTCTTC	CASSPPAGEQFF	TRBD2	TRBV6-6	TRBJ2-1	12	.
TGTGCCAGTAGTAACAGACAGGGAACCTACGAGCAGTACTTC	CASSNRQGTYEQYF	TRBD1	TRBV19	TRBJ2-7	14	.
TGCAGCGTTGAAAGGAGTCAGGGCTCCCTCAGCTCCTACAATGAGCAGTTCTTC	CSVERSQGSLSSYNEQFF	.	TRBV29-1	TRBJ2-1	18	.
TGTGCCAGTAGTTACAACACAGATACGCAGTATTTT	CASSYNTDTQYF	.	TRBV19	TRBJ2-3	12	.
TGCGCCAGCAGCCGGGGGGGGGTCTACGACTTT	CASSRGGVYDF	.	TRBV4-1	TRBJ1-1	11	.
TGCGCCAGCAGCTTGAATCCCCTCGACAGGGGGCGGTCAGATACGCAGTATTTT	CASSLNPLDRGRSDTQYF	TRBD1	TRBV5-1	TRBJ2-3	18	once
TGTGCCAGTAGTACCTTAAACTATGGCTACACCTTC	CASSTLNYGYTF	.	TRBV19	TRBJ1-2	12	.
TGTGCCAGTAGTACCCTAGCGGGGTACCAAGAGACCCAGTACTTC	CASSTLAGYQETQYF	TRBD2	TRBV19	TRBJ2-5	15	.
TGTGCCAGCACCCCACGGGCGGGAGGTCACTACAATGAGCAGTTCTTC	CASTPRAGGHYNEQFF	TRBD2	TRBV6-6	TRBJ2-1	16	.
TGTGCCAGCAGCGTTCTAGCGGAGACCTACAATGAGCAGTTCTTC	CASSVLAETYNEQFF	TRBD2	TRBV9	TRBJ2-1	15	.
TGTGCCAGCAGTTGGATCAGCAGCCGTGATACTAAGAACACCGGGGAGCTGTTTTTT	CASSWISSRDTKNTGELFF	.	TRBV28	TRBJ2-2	19	.
TGTGCCAGCAGCTTAGTAGGGGGCGGCTATGGCTACACCTTC	CASSLVGGGYGYTF	TRBD1	TRBV11-2	TRBJ1-2	14	.
TGTGCCAGCAGTGAAGCAATGGCGGGAACCGGGTACAATGAGCAGTTCTTC	CASSEAMAGTGYNEQFF	.	TRBV6-1	TRBJ2-1	17	.
TGTGCCAGCAGCACCAGAGAGACCCAGTACTTC	CASSTRETQYF	.	TRBV7-9	TRBJ2-5	11	.
TGTGCCAGCCATACCGACAGCGCCTATGGCTACACCTTC	CASHTDSAYGYTF	.	TRBV28	TRBJ1-2	13	.
TGTGCCAGCAGCGGGAGCTCCGGGACACGTTTCTCTAACTATGGCTACACCTTC	CASSGSSGTRFSNYGYTF	.	TRBV5-6	TRBJ1-2	18	once
TGTGCCAGCAGTTTATGGGGACAGGGGTTCACTGAAGCTTTCTTT	CASSLWGQGFTEAFF	TRBD1	TRBV27	TRBJ1-1	15	.
TGCAGCGTTATGCCGCGGGGGCACTACGAGCAGTACTTC	CSVMPRGHYEQYF	.	TRBV29-1	TRBJ2-7	13	once
TGTGCCAGCAGTGAAGGTATCTCCTACGAGCAGTACTTC	CASSEGISYEQYF	.	TRBV2	TRBJ2-7	13	.
TGTGCCAACCGAGCGGTTCTTGGAGAGACCCAGTACTTC	CANRAVLGETQYF	.	TRBV2	TRBJ2-5	13	.
TGTGCCAGTAGTATCCGGGACAGGGACTATGGCTACACCTTC	CASSIRDRDYGYTF	TRBD1	TRBV19	TRBJ1-2	14	.
TGCGCCAGCGACCCTGGAGGGAGAAACAATGAGCAGTTCTTC	CASDPGGRNNEQFF	.	TRBV5-1	TRBJ2-1	14	once
TGCGCCAGCAGCTTGGCTGGGGCCCTTCAGCACGAGCAGTACTTC	CASSLAGALQHEQYF	.	TRBV5-1	TRBJ2-7	15	once
TGTGCCAGCAGCTTCCGGAGGGATAGGGATGAGCAGTTCTTC	CASSFRRDRDEQFF	.	TRBV5-5	TRBJ2-1	14	.
TGTGCCAGCAGGACTAGCAATGAGCAGTTCTTC	CASRTSNEQFF	.	TRBV2	TRBJ2-1	11	few
TGTGCCAGCAGTTCCTCCGGGAGCCGTAGCAATGAGCAGTTCTTC	CASSSSGSRSNEQFF	.	TRBV28	TRBJ2-1	15	.
TGTGCCAGTCGAAGGACTAGCGGAGCCTTAAGCTCCTACAATGAGCAGTTCTTC	CASRRTSGALSSYNEQFF	TRBD2	TRBV2	TRBJ2-1	18	.
TGCGCCAGCAGCCAAGACCTTGGGACAGTGAACACTGAAGCTTTCTTT	CASSQDLGTVNTEAFF	TRBD1	TRBV4-3	TRBJ1-1	16	once
TGTGCCAGCAGCCCCCCATCGGGACTCTATGGCTACACCTTC	CASSPPSGLYGYTF	.	TRBV27	TRBJ1-2	14	.
TGCGCCAGCAGCCAAGGGGACTCCGGGGAGACCCAGTACTTC	CASSQGDSGETQYF	.	TRBV4-1	TRBJ2-5	14	once